This record looks at one T cell receptor (beta chain) sequence and its context. This sample is part of a study of preoperative IRX-2 immunotherapy in early breast cancer. Measured with immunoSEQ multiplex PCR; TCRdb has only the in-frame clones, and not every one. The table includes about 33,000 clones, around 92% detected once. The sample's treatment: preoperative locoregional IRX-2 cytokine immunotherapy. This phase Ib study tested locoregional IRX-2 cytokine immunotherapy given before surgery. The source is a human donor with breast cancer. The input for sequencing was tumor tissue, taken after IRX-2 immunotherapy.

This chain's CDR3 is CAWSATRNEQFF. CDR3 DNA: TGTGCCTGGAGTGCGACTAGAAATGAGCAGTTCTTC. This sequence joins TRBV30 and TRBJ2-1; D is possibly TRBD2 (6 bases). V was cut by 1 base and J by 7 bases, with 8 bases left in between. Germline V CDR1 and CDR2: GTSNPN, SVGIG (reference sequence). The CDR3 runs 12 residues.